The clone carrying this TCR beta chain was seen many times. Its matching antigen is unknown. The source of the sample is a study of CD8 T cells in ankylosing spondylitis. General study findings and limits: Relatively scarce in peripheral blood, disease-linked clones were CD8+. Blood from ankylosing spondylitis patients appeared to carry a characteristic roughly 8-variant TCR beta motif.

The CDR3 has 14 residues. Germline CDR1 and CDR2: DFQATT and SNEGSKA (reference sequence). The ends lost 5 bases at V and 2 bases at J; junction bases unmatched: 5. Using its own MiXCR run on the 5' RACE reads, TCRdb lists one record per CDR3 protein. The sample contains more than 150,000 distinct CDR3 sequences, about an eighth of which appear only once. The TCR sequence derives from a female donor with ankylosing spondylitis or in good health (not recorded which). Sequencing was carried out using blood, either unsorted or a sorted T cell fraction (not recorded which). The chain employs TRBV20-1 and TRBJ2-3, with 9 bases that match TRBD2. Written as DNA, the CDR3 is TGCAGTGCTTCTAGCGGGGTAAACACAGATACGCAGTATTTT. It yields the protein CSASSGVNTDTQYF.